This T cell receptor beta chain came from a study of blood T cell repertoires in COVID-19 (dated by TCRdb to between 2020 and 2021). For the wider study: Collaborator samples came from the United States, Italy and Spain and covered acute and convalescent phases of COVID-19. The sample metadata nearly always contained a de-identified subject ID, COVID-19 status, age in years and sex. Samples came from the ongoing ImmuneRACE study (first 160 participants) plus 1,254 subjects from 6 global collaborators. The material from the prospective study consisted of cDNA or gDNA derived from T cells, B-cell-depleted T cells, or PBMCs. HLA class I and class II types, where available, came from metadata supplied by the sample provider rather than from assay-based typing. The repertoires were released in a freely available public database meant as a resource for research on the immune response to SARS-CoV-2. The dataset comprised deeply sampled blood TCRbeta repertoires from subjects exposed to, actively infected with, or recovered from COVID-19. General conclusions and limits of the study: The quantity of clinical and demographic metadata differed by source and by participant and was supplied without curation.

TCRbeta CDR3 regions were amplified from genomic DNA by means of the immunoSEQ Assay, a bias-controlled multiplex PCR. As for the authors' bioinformatics: The number of nucleated cells in each sample was estimated from the amplification of reference gene primers within the assay. To quantify the absolute abundance of each unique TCRbeta CDR3 rearrangement, sequence reads were collapsed and filtered. For each sample, productive Simpson clonality was calculated as the square root of Simpson's diversity index across productive rearrangements. TCRdb mirrors the immuneACCESS table, restricted to in-frame sequences. Some clones are absent from its copies; in checked studies, under half trace to an unresolved V gene, and the reason for the others is unknown. D and trimming come from the DNA, and the V and J calls and clone size come from that table. The sample includes roughly 95,000 clones, with 82% observed a single time. The leading ten clones occupy roughly 18% of the sample.

Points on this clone: Its antigen specificity is not known. Per-nucleotide qualities are absent, and no much larger clonotype sits a single base away.

Each collaborating institution followed its own protocols to collect whole blood in K2EDTA tubes. Collaborator samples were shipped for TCRbeta analysis as frozen whole blood, isolated PBMCs, or DNA extracted from either sample type. From the cysteine up to the phenylalanine, the CDR3 has a length of 16 residues. CDR3 DNA is the only sequence kept; it has 48 bases, read in frame from the first base. From the germline V gene, CDR1 is SGHAT and CDR2 is FQNNGV. The V and J ends are trimmed by 3 bases and 0 bases, leaving 15 bases between them. Sequenced: peripheral blood. The clonotype comes from a man older than 75 with acute or convalescent COVID-19. The chain is made from TRBV11-2 and TRBJ2-7; the D gene is possibly TRBD1, with 6 bases matching. The base sequence is TGTGCCAGCAGCTTCCTCAGGGGAAGGAGCTCCTACGAGCAGTACTTC. Translation gives CASSFLRGRSSYEQYF.